These T cell receptor beta chains were read from a single sample in a study of blood T cell repertoires in COVID-19. Produced via immunoSEQ multiplex PCR; TCRdb's table is partial and in-frame only. The sample lists fewer than 250,000 clones, around 87% occurring once. Specimen: PBMCs or T cells enriched from blood (not recorded which). The receptors were gathered from a man aged 30 to 39 in a cohort exposed to, infected with or recovered from COVID-19 (not recorded which). CDR3s include the opening cysteine and the closing phenylalanine or tryptophan. The order of the fields is V gene, J gene, D gene, clone size, CDR3 DNA, CDR3 protein. A D gene is named only where the DNA matches it firmly. Size is stated for part of the rows, as once, few or many counts, or as a class when the clone is expanded.

V: TRBV21-1; J: TRBJ2-6; D: -; size: -; DNA: TGTGCCAGCAGCAAAAATAAGAAGCTTGGGACAGGGGAAACTGGGGCCAACGTCCTGACTTTC; CDR3: CASSKNKKLGTGETGANVLTF
V: TRBV19; J: TRBJ2-3; D: -; size: -; DNA: TGTGCCAGTAGTATAGATCAGGCAGGCTCCACAGATACGCAGTATTTT; CDR3: CASSIDQAGSTDTQYF
V: TRBV3-1/TRBV3-2; J: TRBJ1-1; D: -; size: -; DNA: TGTGCCAGCAGCCAAGATAGGGGGTTCAGTGAAGCTTTCTTT; CDR3: CASSQDRGFSEAFF
V: TRBV19; J: TRBJ2-1; D: -; size: -; DNA: TGTGCCAGTAGCCGTATTACGGGAGTTATATCCAATGAGCAGTTCTTC; CDR3: CASSRITGVISNEQFF
V: TRBV6-5; J: TRBJ1-6; D: -; size: -; DNA: TGTGCCAGCAGGGACTTCTCCTATAATTCACCCCTCCACTTT; CDR3: CASRDFSYNSPLHF
V: TRBV5-1; J: TRBJ2-7; D: TRBD2; size: few; DNA: TGCGCCAGCAGCTTGGAGTTAGCGGGAAACGAGCAGTACTTC; CDR3: CASSLELAGNEQYF
V: TRBV7-9; J: TRBJ2-7; D: TRBD2; size: -; DNA: TGTGCCAGCAGCTTAGCCCTGGGACTAGCGGGAGACGCACCCTACGAGCAGTACTTC; CDR3: CASSLALGLAGDAPYEQYF
V: TRBV28; J: TRBJ2-7; D: TRBD1; size: -; DNA: TGTGCCAGCACCGACCAGGGGGCCCGATTCCGCGAGCAGTACTTC; CDR3: CASTDQGARFREQYF
V: TRBV21-1; J: TRBJ2-7; D: -; size: -; DNA: TGTGCCAGCAGCAAAGTACATAGCGGGAGATCCGAGCAGTACTTC; CDR3: CASSKVHSGRSEQYF
V: TRBV5-1; J: TRBJ1-4; D: TRBD1; size: few; DNA: TGCGCCAGCAGCTTGGCCCCGACAGGGAGTAATGAAAAACTGTTTTTT; CDR3: CASSLAPTGSNEKLFF
V: TRBV10-3; J: TRBJ1-1; D: TRBD1; size: -; DNA: TGTGCCATCAGTGGACCGGGACAGGGAATCATGAACACTGAAGCTTTCTTT; CDR3: CAISGPGQGIMNTEAFF
V: TRBV4-2; J: TRBJ2-5; D: -; size: -; DNA: TGTGCCAGCAGCCGAGTGACTGGAAACCAAGAGACCCAGTACTTC; CDR3: CASSRVTGNQETQYF
V: TRBV5-4; J: TRBJ2-1; D: -; size: -; DNA: TGTGCCAGCAGCCCGGGACTTTCCTACAATGAGCAGTTCTTC; CDR3: CASSPGLSYNEQFF
V: TRBV25-1; J: TRBJ2-7; D: TRBD1; size: -; DNA: TGTGCCAGCAGTGAATATGGGACAGGGGCTGACGAGCAGTACTTC; CDR3: CASSEYGTGADEQYF
V: TRBV6-1; J: TRBJ2-1; D: TRBD2; size: -; DNA: TGTGCCAGCAGTGATTCGGGAGGGGGATACAATGAGCAGTTCTTC; CDR3: CASSDSGGGYNEQFF
V: TRBV10-3; J: TRBJ1-2; D: -; size: few; DNA: TGTGCCATCGGGGTCAGGGATGGCTACACCTTC; CDR3: CAIGVRDGYTF
V: TRBV29-1; J: TRBJ1-3; D: TRBD1; size: -; DNA: TGCAGCGTTGAGCTCCGGACAGGGCGAGACACCATATATTTT; CDR3: CSVELRTGRDTIYF
V: TRBV2; J: TRBJ2-1; D: TRBD1; size: -; DNA: TGTGCCAGCAATGGCTTTGGGGGGACAGGTGTCCTTGTTGAGCAGTTCTTC; CDR3: CASNGFGGTGVLVEQFF
V: TRBV5-4; J: TRBJ1-1; D: TRBD1; size: -; DNA: TGTGCCGGGGGGAAGCCGGGACAGGGAGTTTCCAACACTGAAGCTTTCTTT; CDR3: CAGGKPGQGVSNTEAFF
V: TRBV6-5; J: TRBJ2-5; D: TRBD2; size: -; DNA: TGTGCCAGCAGTTACTCGTTAGCGGGCCAAGAGACCCAGTACTTC; CDR3: CASSYSLAGQETQYF
V: TRBV9; J: TRBJ2-1; D: TRBD1; size: once; DNA: TGTGCCAGCGTCACGCGGCGGGACAGGGTCTACAATGAGCAGTTCTTC; CDR3: CASVTRRDRVYNEQFF
V: TRBV6-5; J: TRBJ2-2; D: TRBD1; size: -; DNA: TGTGCCAGCAGAGGGGGCCCTGCTCCCGGGGAGCTGTTTTTT; CDR3: CASRGGPAPGELFF
V: TRBV14; J: TRBJ2-7; D: -; size: -; DNA: TGTGCCAGCAGCCAAGAGAGGGGGACATACCCCTACGAGCAGTACTTC; CDR3: CASSQERGTYPYEQYF
V: TRBV14; J: TRBJ2-1; D: -; size: -; DNA: TGTGCCAGCAGCCTCCCACCGACTGGGAGCTCCTACAATGAGCAGTTCTTC; CDR3: CASSLPPTGSSYNEQFF
V: TRBV28; J: TRBJ1-4; D: -; size: -; DNA: TGTGCCAGCAGTTTGGGAGGGCCTAATGAAAAACTGTTTTTT; CDR3: CASSLGGPNEKLFF
V: TRBV20-1; J: TRBJ1-2; D: -; size: -; DNA: TGCAGTGCTAGTCGGCCCAGGGGTGATGGCTACACCTTC; CDR3: CSASRPRGDGYTF
V: TRBV20-1; J: TRBJ2-7; D: TRBD2; size: -; DNA: TGCAGTGCTAGTCTTACTAGCGGTTACAGGGAGCAGTACTTC; CDR3: CSASLTSGYREQYF
V: TRBV7-9; J: TRBJ2-3; D: -; size: -; DNA: TGTGCCAGCAGCCACTCTAGCACAGATACGCAGTATTTT; CDR3: CASSHSSTDTQYF
V: TRBV5-4; J: TRBJ2-1; D: TRBD2; size: -; DNA: TGTGCCAGCAGCACCTCAACTAGCGGGAGGCCCTACAATGAGCAGTTCTTC; CDR3: CASSTSTSGRPYNEQFF
V: TRBV7-7; J: TRBJ2-5; D: -; size: -; DNA: TGTGCTAGCAGCTTACGGGTTGATCGGTGGCTGTACCAAGAGACCCAGTACTTC; CDR3: CASSLRVDRWLYQETQYF
V: TRBV3-1/TRBV3-2; J: TRBJ1-3; D: -; size: -; DNA: TGTGCCAGCAGCCCTCGGACAGCGAACTCTGGAAACACCATATATTTT; CDR3: CASSPRTANSGNTIYF
V: TRBV27; J: TRBJ1-6; D: TRBD1; size: -; DNA: TGTGCCAGCAGGGGGACAGTTGAAAACTCACCCCTCCACTTT; CDR3: CASRGTVENSPLHF
V: TRBV6-5; J: TRBJ2-3; D: TRBD2; size: -; DNA: TGTGCCAGCAGTTACTCGACTAGCGGGAGGGCCGGAACGCAGTATTTT; CDR3: CASSYSTSGRAGTQYF
V: TRBV11-2; J: TRBJ2-1; D: TRBD1; size: -; DNA: TGTGCCAGCAGCTCCCAAAAGGGACAGGCCTACAATGAGCAGTTCTTC; CDR3: CASSSQKGQAYNEQFF
V: TRBV25-1; J: TRBJ2-7; D: TRBD2; size: once; DNA: TGTGCCAGCAGCCATTCTAGCGGGAGATACGAGCAGTACTTC; CDR3: CASSHSSGRYEQYF
V: TRBV5-1; J: TRBJ2-6; D: TRBD1; size: few; DNA: TGCGCCAGCAGCGCCACAGGGGGCGACAGAGCAGGGGCCAACGTCCTGACTTTC; CDR3: CASSATGGDRAGANVLTF
V: TRBV28; J: TRBJ2-5; D: TRBD1; size: -; DNA: TGTGCCAGCAGTTTAGGGGGTTCAGGGGGAACGAAGACCCAGTACTTC; CDR3: CASSLGGSGGTKTQYF
V: TRBV6-4; J: TRBJ1-2; D: TRBD1; size: -; DNA: TGTGCCAGCAGTCCCCGACAGGGTGGGTCGGGCTACACCTTC; CDR3: CASSPRQGGSGYTF
V: TRBV7-9; J: TRBJ2-7; D: TRBD1; size: -; DNA: TGTGCCGGCGGGACAGGCGGGTCTCTCCACGAGCAGTACTTC; CDR3: CAGGTGGSLHEQYF
V: TRBV5-1; J: TRBJ2-1; D: -; size: -; DNA: TGCGCCAGCAGCTTGGAGCGGTCTCACCTCAATGAGCAGTTCTTC; CDR3: CASSLERSHLNEQFF
V: TRBV18; J: TRBJ2-3; D: TRBD2; size: -; DNA: TGTGCCAGCTCAACACTAGCGGCCCTCACAGATACGCAGTATTTT; CDR3: CASSTLAALTDTQYF
V: TRBV6-2/TRBV6-3; J: TRBJ1-6; D: TRBD1; size: -; DNA: TGTGCCAGCAGTTTAACCGGGACAGCAAATTCACCCCTCCACTTT; CDR3: CASSLTGTANSPLHF
V: TRBV4-1; J: TRBJ1-4; D: TRBD1; size: once; DNA: TGCGCCAGCAGCCAAGTTGAGGGGGCGCATAGTGAAAAACTGTTTTTT; CDR3: CASSQVEGAHSEKLFF
V: TRBV5-4; J: TRBJ2-1; D: TRBD2; size: -; DNA: TGTGCCAGCAGCTCGAGCGGGAGGGCCTCCTACAATGAGCAGTTCTTC; CDR3: CASSSSGRASYNEQFF
V: TRBV7-9; J: TRBJ2-7; D: TRBD2; size: -; DNA: TGTGCCAGCAGCCCGTGGACTAGCGTTTTCTCCTACGAGCAGTACTTC; CDR3: CASSPWTSVFSYEQYF
V: TRBV15; J: TRBJ2-3; D: TRBD2; size: once; DNA: TGTGCCACCAGCAGAGTCGACGGAGCTAGCGGGAGCGCGCTCTCGCAGTATTTT; CDR3: CATSRVDGASGSALSQYF
V: TRBV9; J: TRBJ2-1; D: TRBD2; size: -; DNA: TGTGCCAGCAGTCCCGGACTAGCGGGAGGGCCAAGTGAGCAGTTCTTC; CDR3: CASSPGLAGGPSEQFF
V: TRBV4-3; J: TRBJ2-2; D: TRBD1; size: -; DNA: TGCGCCAGCAGCCGGGAGTTTGGACAGGGGGCAAACCCCACCGGGGAGCTGTTTTTT; CDR3: CASSREFGQGANPTGELFF
V: TRBV2; J: TRBJ2-1; D: -; size: few; DNA: TGTGCCAGCATCGAAGATGGGGGGGGCCTCAATGAGCAGTTCTTC; CDR3: CASIEDGGGLNEQFF